Presented here are 27 T cell receptor beta chains from one specimen sequenced in a study of Ad26.COV2.S vaccination and SARS-CoV-2 variants. The treatment: some 20 received Ad26.COV2.S at low or high dose, single or two shots; about five received placebo; per-sample allocation not given. Material that was analyzed had been drawn on day 63 after the first vaccine or placebo injection. The repertoire was sequenced with immunoSEQ multiplex PCR; TCRdb's copy has only in-frame clones and lacks some. This table has around 310,000 clones, under 90% appearing once. Here the sequenced sample was peripheral blood, taken in a trial of Ad26.COV2.S vaccine versus placebo. These TCRs come from a person between 18 and 59 years old who received the Ad26.COV2.S COVID-19 vaccine or a placebo.

The CDR3 region has the DNA TGTGCCAGCAGTTTAGACGGACAGGGTGGTTATGGCTACACCTTC. Protein: CASSLDGQGGYGYTF. The genes are TRBV28 and TRBJ1-2; 8 bases are a match to TRBD1. The CDR3 loop spans 15 amino acids. Per germline, CDR1 MDHEN and CDR2 SYDVKM. V shed 2 bases, J shed 5 bases, and the junction held 7 bases outside the gene matches.

This clone was seen a few times. V usage is TRBV4-1 and J usage is TRBJ2-3, with 8 bases fitting TRBD2. Germline values: CDR1 MGHRA, CDR2 YSYEKL. CDR3 length: 16 residues. V was pared by 3 bases and J by 0 bases, with 5 bases of the junction left unmatched. CDR3 sequence (DNA): TGCGCCAGCAGCCAGAAAGGGACTAGAAGCACAGATACGCAGTATTTT. It encodes CASSQKGTRSTDTQYF.

The chain combines TRBV11-2 with TRBJ2-3; 7 bases are shared with TRBD1. Germline loops: CDR1 SGHAT, CDR2 FQNNGV. This CDR3 comprises 15 residues. V lost 3 bases to trimming and J lost 2 bases; unmatched junction nucleotides: 5. The CDR3, as DNA: TGTGCCAGCAGCTTTAACAGGGGAACCACAGATACGCAGTATTTT. Its translation: CASSFNRGTTDTQYF. The complete variable domain, with remaining parts taken from reference TRBV11-2 and TRBJ2-3, reads EAGVAQSPRYKIIEKRQSVAFWCNPISGHATLYWYQQILGQGPKLLIQFQNNGVVDDSQLPKDRFSAERLKGVDSTLKIQPAKLEDSAVYLCASSFNRGTTDTQYFGPGTRLTVL.

The V and J genes are TRBV27 and TRBJ1-5; TRBD1 matches 11 bases. Germline CDR1 is MNHEY and CDR2 is SMNVEV (reference sequence). J gave up 6 bases and V 3 bases, and 13 bases lay outside the gene matches. This CDR3 has 18 amino acids. This CDR3 reads CASSLWPPGDRGSQPQHF. In nucleotides, the CDR3 is TGTGCCAGCAGTTTGTGGCCCCCAGGGGACAGGGGGAGTCAGCCCCAGCATTTT.

The CDR3 coding sequence is TGTGCCAGCAGCTTAGTCCCGGACAGGGAGAACACTGAAGCTTTCTTT. This encodes CASSLVPDRENTEAFF. The chain is built from TRBV7-2 and TRBJ1-1; 8 nucleotides match TRBD1. The CDR3 contains 16 residues. The V and J ends lost 1 base and 1 base, in that order; junction bases with no gene match: 5. Germline loops: CDR1 SGHTA, CDR2 FQGNSA.

The rearrangement joins TRBV7-9 to TRBJ1-2; possibly TRBD1 for D (6 bases). Germline V gives CDR1 SEHNR, CDR2 FQNEAQ (reference sequence). CDR3 length: 14 amino acids. Trimming left V 3 bases short and J 3 bases short, with 11 bases between. The DNA of the CDR3 is TGTGCCAGCAGCTTCAGGGGCAGTTACTATGGCTACACCTTC. This sequence encodes CASSFRGSYYGYTF.

J is TRBJ2-1 and V is TRBV4-3; 9 bases match TRBD2. With 3 bases clipped from V and 9 bases from J, the junction kept 6 bases outside the gene matches. The germline gives CDR1 LGHNA, CDR2 YSLEER. This CDR3 spans 14 amino acids. The CDR3 spells CASSQLAGRPEQFF. CDR3 bases: TGCGCCAGCAGCCAGCTAGCGGGGAGACCTGAGCAGTTCTTC.

This rearrangement joins TRBV6-6 to TRBJ2-1, with 8 bases that match TRBD1. The CDR3 covers 14 residues. V trimming: 4 bases; J trimming: 4 bases; junction bases outside the gene matches: 3. Germline CDR1 is MNHNY and CDR2 is SVGAGI (reference sequence). CDR3 residues: CASSSTGVYNEQFF. The CDR3 DNA is TGTGCCAGCAGTTCGACAGGGGTGTACAATGAGCAGTTCTTC.

The CDR3 region is CASLAGGAYEQYF. DNA for the CDR3: TGTGCCAGCCTAGCGGGGGGCGCCTACGAGCAGTACTTC. This chain joins TRBV7-2 and TRBJ2-7, with 11 bases fitting TRBD2. The CDR3 sequence is 13 residues long. Germline trimming cut 8 bases from V and 2 bases from J; bases unmatched to any gene: 2. Germline V gene sequence: CDR1 SGHTA, CDR2 FQGNSA.

This clone occurred a few times. The chain couples TRBV6-1 to TRBJ1-5; 9 bases align to TRBD1. This CDR3 is 16 amino acids long. Germline loops: CDR1 MNHNS, CDR2 SASEGT. V gave up 4 bases and J gave up 1 base; unmatched junction bases: 5. CDR3 DNA: TGTGCCAGCAGTGGCCCAGGGACAGGGAGCAATCAGCCCCAGCATTTT. As protein: CASSGPGTGSNQPQHF.

This clone has only one observation. The chain's CDR3 is CASRGQGASYNEQFF. DNA of the CDR3: TGCGCCAGCAGGGGACAGGGGGCGAGTTACAATGAGCAGTTCTTC. The chain employs TRBV5-1 and TRBJ2-1; TRBD1 aligns across 12 bases. Germline CDR1 reads SGHRS; CDR2 reads YFSETQ. This CDR3 spans 15 amino acids. The V gene end was trimmed by 5 bases and the J gene end by 4 bases; junction bases not matched to a gene: 4.

This rearrangement joins TRBV5-5 to TRBJ2-5, with D perhaps TRBD1 (6 bases). Trimming left V 4 bases short and J 4 bases short, with 14 bases between. From germline, CDR1 is SGHKS and CDR2 YYEKEE (reference sequence). CDR3 size: 14 residues. CDR3 coding DNA: TGTGCCAGCAGCCACAGGGTAACGGCAGAGACCCAGTACTTC. It encodes CASSHRVTAETQYF.

As concerns this clone: Other DNA sequences in the sample encode the same CDR3. The V gene is TRBV5-1, the J gene TRBJ2-3, with unresolved D. Germline-derived CDR1 and CDR2 are SGHRS and YFSETQ. Trimming cost V 4 bases and J 2 bases, with 2 bases left between them. The CDR3 has 11 amino acids. The CDR3 DNA sequence: TGCGCCAGCAGCCTCACAGATACGCAGTATTTT. Protein: CASSLTDTQYF.

This chain connects TRBV19 to TRBJ1-1; D possibly corresponds to TRBD1 (6 bases). The CDR3 length is 17 residues. The germline V gene has CDR1 LNHDA and CDR2 SQIVND (reference sequence). V lost 6 bases to trimming and J lost 3 bases, with 23 bases between them. Here the CDR3 DNA reads TGTGCCAGTAGCGCGGGCGGGGGGCTTGCGGAGGACACTGAAGCTTTCTTT. Amino acid sequence: CASSAGGGLAEDTEAFF.

This clone was counted only a few times. This sequence joins TRBV9 and TRBJ1-2; the D gene is possibly TRBD1 (6 bases). Per the germline V gene, CDR1 is SGDLS and CDR2 is YYNGEE. The CDR3 has 15 residues. Trimming took off 4 bases at V and 4 bases at J, with 17 bases between the two ends. The CDR3 DNA follows: TGTGCCAGCAGCCCAGTGGGGGGGCAGACCTATGGCTACACCTTC. This codes for CASSPVGGQTYGYTF.

The CDR3 DNA follows: TGTGCCAGCAGCTCCTTCAGGGTCGCAGGGACCCAAGAGACCCAGTACTTC. Its translation is CASSSFRVAGTQETQYF. The V and J genes are TRBV6-2 or TRBV6-3 and TRBJ2-5; D may be TRBD1 or TRBD2 (5 bases each). The ends were cut back, 6 bases at V and 1 base at J, with 21 bases in the middle. CDR3 size: 17 residues. Germline lookup yields CDR1 MNHEY and CDR2 SVGEGT.

The V and J genes are TRBV19 and TRBJ2-6, with TRBD1 matching 11 bases. The CDR3 is 18 amino acids. With 5 bases clipped from V and 2 bases from J, the junction kept 8 bases outside the gene matches. The germline CDR1 and CDR2 sequences are LNHDA and SQIVND (reference sequence). CDR3 sequence (DNA): TGTGCCAGTAGTTCGTGGACAGGGGGCGCCGCTGGGGCCAACGTCCTGACTTTC. It yields the protein CASSSWTGGAAGANVLTF.

The chain joins TRBV19 to TRBJ1-2; TRBD1 is a possible D gene (6 bases). Germline CDR1 reads LNHDA; CDR2 reads SQIVND (reference sequence). V shed 9 bases and J shed 0 bases, with 14 bases lying between them. CDR3 size: 14 residues. The CDR3 nucleotides read TGTGCCAGCAATCCCAGGGGAGCTAACTATGGCTACACCTTC. Amino acids: CASNPRGANYGYTF.

The chain recombines TRBV7-9 with TRBJ2-5; D tentatively fits TRBD1 or TRBD2 (5 bases each). CDR1 SEHNR and CDR2 FQNEAQ come from the germline V gene (reference sequence). This CDR3 has 14 amino acids. Deletions cut 5 bases from V and 5 bases from J, with 15 bases between. The CDR3: CASSPGSGTETQYF. In DNA, the CDR3 is TGTGCCAGCAGCCCTGGTTCGGGGACGGAGACCCAGTACTTC.

V and J are TRBV5-4 and TRBJ2-1; 7 positions match TRBD1. The CDR3 is 13 residues long. The V segment lost 8 bases and the J segment 12 bases; nucleotides outside the gene matches: 14. The germline gives CDR1 SGHNT, CDR2 YYREEE (reference sequence). This chain's CDR3 is CARGQATLEGQFF. The DNA of the CDR3 is TGTGCCAGAGGACAGGCTACTCTGGAAGGGCAGTTCTTC.

In its sample, this clone was seen a few times. The genes are TRBV7-9 and TRBJ1-2; 11 bases align to TRBD1. The CDR3 totals 18 residues. The germline V gene has CDR1 SEHNR and CDR2 FQNEAQ (reference sequence). With 2 bases clipped from V and 7 bases from J, the junction kept 15 bases outside the gene matches. CDR3 region: CASSLSGTGGSLSGGYTF. The CDR3 DNA sequence: TGTGCCAGCAGCTTATCAGGGACAGGGGGTTCCCTTAGTGGTGGCTACACCTTC.

The chain joins TRBV4-3 to TRBJ2-2; no reliable D call. V was cut by 0 bases and J by 3 bases, with 14 bases left in between. The CDR3 runs 17 residues. Germline V gene sequence: CDR1 LGHNA, CDR2 YSLEER. Written as DNA, the CDR3 is TGCGCCAGCAGCCAAGACACATTCTCAGAGTACACCGGGGAGCTGTTTTTT. This codes for CASSQDTFSEYTGELFF.

This chain uses TRBV19 with TRBJ1-2; possibly TRBD1 for D (6 bases). Germline V lookup: CDR1 LNHDA, CDR2 SQIVND (reference sequence). The CDR3 runs to 15 residues. With 5 bases removed from V and 4 bases from J, the gap between germline ends came to 17 bases. The CDR3 region has the DNA TGTGCCAGTAGTGCCTCCAACAGGGAATCCTATGGCTACACCTTC. Its protein is CASSASNRESYGYTF. Filled out from reference TRBV19 and TRBJ1-2, the complete variable domain reads DGGITQSPKYLFRKEGQNVTLSCEQNLNHDAMYWYRQDPGQGLRLIYYSQIVNDFQKGDIAEGYSVSREKKESFPLTVTSAQKNPTAFYLCASSASNRESYGYTFGSGTRLTVV.

The chain couples TRBV7-3 to TRBJ2-2; D is unresolved. The CDR3 has 13 residues. V lost 5 bases and J lost 5, with 9 bases in between. Looked up from germline, CDR1 is SGHTA and CDR2 is FQGTGA. Here the CDR3 DNA reads TGTGCCAGCAGCCACAGAAAAACCGGGGAGCTGTTTTTT. Its protein is CASSHRKTGELFF. Full variable domain (remainder filled in from reference TRBV7-3 and TRBJ2-2): GAGVSQTPSNKVTEKGKYVELRCDPISGHTALYWYRQSLGQGPEFLIYFQGTGAADDSGLPNDRFFAVRPEGSVSTLKIQRTERGDSAVYLCASSHRKTGELFFGEGSRLTVL.

V gene TRBV21-1 combines with J gene TRBJ2-7; the table's D call of TRBD1 was not tested on the DNA. TRBV21-1 is a recognized pseudogene. The CDR3 spans 14 residues. The CDR3 DNA reads as TGTGCCAGCAGCAAAGACAGGGAATTGTACGAGCAGTACGTC. Its protein product is CASSKDRELYEQYV.

About this clone itself: Additional DNA sequences in this sample encode the identical CDR3. The rearrangement joins TRBV5-4 to TRBJ1-4; D gene uncertain. The CDR3 runs 15 residues. The germline V gene encodes CDR1 SGHNT and CDR2 YYREEE (reference sequence). Trimming left V 0 bases short and J 0 bases short, with 6 bases between. The DNA for the CDR3 is TGTGCCAGCAGCTTGGGCGGTGCAACTAATGAAAAACTGTTTTTT. This encodes CASSLGGATNEKLFF.

The chain uses TRBV5-4 and TRBJ1-2, with 8 bases aligning to TRBD1. Looked up from germline, CDR1 is SGHNT and CDR2 is YYREEE (reference sequence). V was pared by 4 bases and J by 5 bases, with 10 bases of the junction left unmatched. The CDR3 spans 15 residues. The DNA for the CDR3 is TGTGCCAGCAGCCCTCGGGTGCAGGGGGCTTATGGCTACACCTTC. Amino acid sequence: CASSPRVQGAYGYTF.